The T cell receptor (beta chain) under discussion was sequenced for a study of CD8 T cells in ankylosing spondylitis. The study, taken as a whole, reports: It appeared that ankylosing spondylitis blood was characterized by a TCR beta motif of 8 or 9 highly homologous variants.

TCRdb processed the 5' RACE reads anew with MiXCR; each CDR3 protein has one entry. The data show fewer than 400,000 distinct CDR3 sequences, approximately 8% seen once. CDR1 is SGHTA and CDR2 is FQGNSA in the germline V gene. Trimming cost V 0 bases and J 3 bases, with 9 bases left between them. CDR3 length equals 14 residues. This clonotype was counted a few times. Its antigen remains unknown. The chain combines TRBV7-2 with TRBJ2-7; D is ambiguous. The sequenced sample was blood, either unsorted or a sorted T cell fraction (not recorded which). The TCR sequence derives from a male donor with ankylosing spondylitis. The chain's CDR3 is CASSLAGKNYEQYF. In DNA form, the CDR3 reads TGTGCCAGCAGCTTAGCGGGCAAGAACTACGAGCAGTACTTC. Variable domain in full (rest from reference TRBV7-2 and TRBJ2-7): GAGVSQSPSNKVTEKGKDVELRCDPISGHTALYWYRQSLGQGLEFLIYFQGNSAPDKSGLPSDRFSAERTGGSVSTLTIQRTQQEDSAVYLCASSLAGKNYEQYFGPGTRLTVT.